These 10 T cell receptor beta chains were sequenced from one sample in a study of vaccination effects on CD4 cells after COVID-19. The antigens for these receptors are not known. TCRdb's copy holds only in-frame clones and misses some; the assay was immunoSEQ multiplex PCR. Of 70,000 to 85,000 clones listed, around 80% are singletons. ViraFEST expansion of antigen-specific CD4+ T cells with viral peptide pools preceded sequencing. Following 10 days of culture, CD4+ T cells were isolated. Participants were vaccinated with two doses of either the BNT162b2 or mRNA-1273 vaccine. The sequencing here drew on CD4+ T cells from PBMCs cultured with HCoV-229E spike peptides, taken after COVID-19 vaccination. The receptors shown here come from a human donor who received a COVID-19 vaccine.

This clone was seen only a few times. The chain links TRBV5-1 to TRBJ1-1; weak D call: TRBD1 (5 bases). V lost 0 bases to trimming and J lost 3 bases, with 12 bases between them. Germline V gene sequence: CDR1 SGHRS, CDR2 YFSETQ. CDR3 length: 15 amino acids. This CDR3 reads CASSLEGRVDTEAFF. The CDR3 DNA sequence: TGCGCCAGCAGCTTGGAGGGCAGGGTCGACACTGAAGCTTTCTTT.

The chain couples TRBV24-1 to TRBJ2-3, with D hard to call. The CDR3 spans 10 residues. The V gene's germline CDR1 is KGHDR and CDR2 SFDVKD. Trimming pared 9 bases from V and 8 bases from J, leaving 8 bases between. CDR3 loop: CATPGCTQYF. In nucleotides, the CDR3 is TGTGCCACCCCCGGCTGTACGCAGTATTTT.

As DNA, the CDR3 is TGTGCCAGCTCGCCCCCGGCCGGGGAGCTGTTTTTT. Protein sequence: CASSPPAGELFF. The chain has TRBV18 and TRBJ2-2; D gene ambiguous. The V gene's germline CDR1 is KGHSH and CDR2 LQKENI. The CDR3 totals 12 residues. With 6 bases removed from V and 6 bases from J, the gap between germline ends came to 8 bases.

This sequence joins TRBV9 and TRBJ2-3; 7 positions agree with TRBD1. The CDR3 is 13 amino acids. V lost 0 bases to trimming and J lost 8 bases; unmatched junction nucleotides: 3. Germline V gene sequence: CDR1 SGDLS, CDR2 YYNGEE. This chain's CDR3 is CASSVASGGTQYF. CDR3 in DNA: TGTGCCAGCAGCGTAGCGTCAGGGGGTACGCAGTATTTT.

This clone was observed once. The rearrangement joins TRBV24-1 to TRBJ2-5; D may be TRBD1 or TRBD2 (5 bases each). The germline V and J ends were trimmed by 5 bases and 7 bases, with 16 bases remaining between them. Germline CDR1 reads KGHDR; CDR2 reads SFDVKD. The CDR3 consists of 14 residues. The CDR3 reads CATSAQGPSGTQYF. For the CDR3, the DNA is TGTGCCACCAGTGCCCAGGGACCTTCGGGGACCCAGTACTTC.

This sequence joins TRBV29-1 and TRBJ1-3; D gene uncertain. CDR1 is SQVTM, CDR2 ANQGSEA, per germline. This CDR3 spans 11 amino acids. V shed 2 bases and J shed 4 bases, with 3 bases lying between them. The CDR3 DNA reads TGCAGCGTTGAAATCGGAAACACCATATATTTT. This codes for CSVEIGNTIYF.

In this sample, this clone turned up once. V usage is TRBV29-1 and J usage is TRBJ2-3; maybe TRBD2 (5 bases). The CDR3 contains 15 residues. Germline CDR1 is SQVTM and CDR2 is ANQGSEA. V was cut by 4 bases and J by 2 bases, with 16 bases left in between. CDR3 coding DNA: TGCAGCGTTGGCTGGAGGTCACCGACCACAGATACGCAGTATTTT. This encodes CSVGWRSPTTDTQYF.

In nucleotides, the CDR3 is TGCGCCAGCAGCTTAATTCCGGGCCCCATGGCAGATACGCAGTATTTT. Translation gives CASSLIPGPMADTQYF. The chain joins TRBV5-1 to TRBJ2-3; D gene ambiguous. Germline V gene sequence: CDR1 SGHRS, CDR2 YFSETQ. Trimming cost V 2 bases and J 4 bases, with 17 bases left between them. CDR3 length: 16 residues.

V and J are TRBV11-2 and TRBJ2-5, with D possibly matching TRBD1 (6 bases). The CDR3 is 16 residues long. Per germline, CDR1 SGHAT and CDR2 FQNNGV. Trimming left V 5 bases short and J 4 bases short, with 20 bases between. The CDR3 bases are TGTGCCAGCAGCCCAGGAAGGGGTGACAGGAGAGAGACCCAGTACTTC. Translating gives CASSPGRGDRRETQYF.

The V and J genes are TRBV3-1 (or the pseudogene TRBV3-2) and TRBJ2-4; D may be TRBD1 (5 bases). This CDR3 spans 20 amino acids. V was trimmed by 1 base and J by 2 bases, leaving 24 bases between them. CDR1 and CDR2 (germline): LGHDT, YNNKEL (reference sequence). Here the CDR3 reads CASSQARPRGPGISKNIQYF. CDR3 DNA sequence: TGTGCCAGCAGCCAAGCCCGACCAAGAGGACCAGGGATATCCAAAAACATTCAGTACTTC.